This TCR beta chain is from a study of T-cell reconstitution after alpha-beta-depleted transplantation in children. Unique molecular identifiers were used in preparing the TCRbeta library. TCRdb used MiXCR to reprocess the PCR reads, holding one entry per CDR3 protein. The sample lists 200,000 to 250,000 distinct CDR3 sequences, around 9.9% occurring once. The study's findings and limits: Some patients' high day-60 TCRbeta diversity was traced to surviving recipient T cells and thymic progenitors. Reports say that about two months after transplant, the alpha-beta T cells came out of several hundred graft clones that had expanded. Once a year had passed after transplant, T-cell counts and diversity came mostly from newly produced T cells.

As regards this clonotype: Its antigen remains unknown.

V was pared by 2 bases and J by 7 bases, with 11 bases of the junction left unmatched. Germline CDR1 and CDR2: SGHAT and FQNNGV. The CDR3 consists of 16 residues. The sequence came from a child less than two years old with acute myeloid leukemia, due to receive a stem cell transplant. The specimen comprised PBMCs, sampled before TCRalphabeta/CD19-depleted stem cell transplant. The chain couples TRBV11-2 to TRBJ2-1, with 7 bases lining up with TRBD1. CDR3 bases: TGTGCCAGCAGCTTAAGGCCGGGACAGACAGGGAATGAGCAGTTCTTC. Amino acid sequence: CASSLRPGQTGNEQFF.